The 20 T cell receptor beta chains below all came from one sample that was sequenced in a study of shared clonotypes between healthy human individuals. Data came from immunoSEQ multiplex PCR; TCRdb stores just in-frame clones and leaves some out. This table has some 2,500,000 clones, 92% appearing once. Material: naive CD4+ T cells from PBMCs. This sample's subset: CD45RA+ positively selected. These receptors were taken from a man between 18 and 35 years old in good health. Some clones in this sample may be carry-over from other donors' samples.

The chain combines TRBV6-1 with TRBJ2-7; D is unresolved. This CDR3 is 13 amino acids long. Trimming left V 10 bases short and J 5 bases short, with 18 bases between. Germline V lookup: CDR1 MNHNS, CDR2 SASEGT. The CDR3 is CATRGPARDEQYF. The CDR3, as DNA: TGTGCCACCCGCGGACCGGCCCGGGACGAGCAGTACTTC.

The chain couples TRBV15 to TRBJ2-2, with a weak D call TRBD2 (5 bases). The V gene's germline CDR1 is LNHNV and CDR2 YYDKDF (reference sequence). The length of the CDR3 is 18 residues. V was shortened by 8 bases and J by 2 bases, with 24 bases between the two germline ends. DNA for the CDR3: TGTGCCACCCTCCCAGGATATGGTGCGGGTCATAACACCGGGGAGCTGTTTTTT. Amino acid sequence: CATLPGYGAGHNTGELFF.

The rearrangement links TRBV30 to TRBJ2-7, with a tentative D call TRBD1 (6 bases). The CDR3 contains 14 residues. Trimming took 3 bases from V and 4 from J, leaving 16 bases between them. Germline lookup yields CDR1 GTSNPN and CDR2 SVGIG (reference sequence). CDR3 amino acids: CAWSVGQFWYEQYF. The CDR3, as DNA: TGTGCCTGGAGCGTCGGACAGTTCTGGTACGAGCAGTACTTC.

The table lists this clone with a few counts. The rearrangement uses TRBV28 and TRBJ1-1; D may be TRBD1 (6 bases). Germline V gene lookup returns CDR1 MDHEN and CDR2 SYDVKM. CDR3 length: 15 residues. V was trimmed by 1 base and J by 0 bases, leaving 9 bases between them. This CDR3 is CASSLLGTMNTEAFF. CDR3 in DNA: TGTGCCAGCAGTTTATTGGGGACAATGAACACTGAAGCTTTCTTT.

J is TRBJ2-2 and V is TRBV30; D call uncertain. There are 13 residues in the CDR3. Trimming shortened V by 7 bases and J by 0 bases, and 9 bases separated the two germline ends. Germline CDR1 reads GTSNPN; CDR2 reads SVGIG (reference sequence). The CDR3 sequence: CASRAPNTGELFF. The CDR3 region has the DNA TGTGCCTCCCGGGCCCCGAACACCGGGGAGCTGTTTTTT. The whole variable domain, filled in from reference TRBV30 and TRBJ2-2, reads SQTIHQWPATLVQPVGSPLSLECTVEGTSNPNLYWYRQAAGRGLQLLFYSVGIGQISSEVPQNLSASRPQDRQFILSSKKLLLSDSGFYLCASRAPNTGELFFGEGSRLTVL.

This CDR3 reads CASSKRDSSNEKLFF. In DNA form, the CDR3 reads TGCGCCAGCAGCAAACGGGACAGCTCTAATGAAAAACTGTTTTTT. V gene TRBV5-1 combines with J gene TRBJ1-4, with 7 bases lining up with TRBD1. There are 15 residues in the CDR3. The germline gives CDR1 SGHRS, CDR2 YFSETQ. Trimming cost V 4 bases and J 3 bases; bases outside gene matches: 6.

This CDR3 is CASSQETVQGETQYF. DNA for the CDR3: TGCGCCAGCAGCCAAGAGACCGTCCAGGGGGAGACCCAGTACTTC. The V and J genes are TRBV4-3 and TRBJ2-5, with a possible D match to TRBD1 (6 bases). The CDR3 loop spans 15 amino acids. Germline V gene lookup returns CDR1 LGHNA and CDR2 YSLEER. Trimming took off 0 bases at V and 5 bases at J, with 13 bases between the two ends.

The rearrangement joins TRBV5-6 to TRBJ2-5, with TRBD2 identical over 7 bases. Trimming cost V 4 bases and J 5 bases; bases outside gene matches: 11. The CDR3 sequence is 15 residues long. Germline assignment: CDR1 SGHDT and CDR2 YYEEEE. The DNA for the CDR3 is TGTGCCAGCAGCCCGGGGGGTGACATTTTTGAGACCCAGTACTTC. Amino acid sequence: CASSPGGDIFETQYF.

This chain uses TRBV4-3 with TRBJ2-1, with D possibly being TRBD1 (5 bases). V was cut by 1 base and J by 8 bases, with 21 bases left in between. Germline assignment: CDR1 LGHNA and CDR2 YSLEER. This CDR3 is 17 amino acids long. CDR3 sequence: CASSQGVTGGYVYEQFF. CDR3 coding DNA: TGCGCCAGCAGCCAAGGGGTCACAGGCGGCTATGTCTATGAGCAGTTCTTC.

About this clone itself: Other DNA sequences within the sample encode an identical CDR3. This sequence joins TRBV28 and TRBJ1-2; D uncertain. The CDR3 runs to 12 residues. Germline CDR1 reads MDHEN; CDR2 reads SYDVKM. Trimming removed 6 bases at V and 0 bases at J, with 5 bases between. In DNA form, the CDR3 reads TGTGCCAGCAGCGCTACTAACTATGGCTACACCTTC. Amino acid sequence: CASSATNYGYTF.

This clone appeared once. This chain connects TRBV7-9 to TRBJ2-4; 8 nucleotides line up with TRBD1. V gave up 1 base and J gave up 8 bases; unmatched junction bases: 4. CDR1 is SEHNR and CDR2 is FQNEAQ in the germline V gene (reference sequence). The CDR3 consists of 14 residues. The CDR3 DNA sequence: TGTGCCAGCAGCTTAGGGACAGGGCTAGACATTCAGTACTTC. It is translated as CASSLGTGLDIQYF. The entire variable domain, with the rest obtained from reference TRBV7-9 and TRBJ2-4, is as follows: DTGVSQNPRHKITKRGQNVTFRCDPISEHNRLYWYRQTLGQGPEFLTYFQNEAQLEKSRLLSDRFSAERPKGSFSTLEIQRTEQGDSAMYLCASSLGTGLDIQYFGAGTRLSVL.

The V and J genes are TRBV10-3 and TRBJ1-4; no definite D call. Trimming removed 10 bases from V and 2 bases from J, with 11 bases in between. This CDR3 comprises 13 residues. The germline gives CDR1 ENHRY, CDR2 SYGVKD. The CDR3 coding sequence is TGTGCCACCGCGTCGGGGACTAATGAAAAACTGTTTTTT. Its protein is CATASGTNEKLFF.

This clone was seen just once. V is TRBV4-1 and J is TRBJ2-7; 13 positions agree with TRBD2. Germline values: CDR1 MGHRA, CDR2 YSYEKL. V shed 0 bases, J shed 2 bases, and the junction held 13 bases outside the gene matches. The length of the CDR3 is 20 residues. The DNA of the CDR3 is TGCGCCAGCAGCCAAGATCTGCAGCGGACTAGCGGGAGAAAGACCTACGAGCAGTACTTC. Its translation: CASSQDLQRTSGRKTYEQYF.

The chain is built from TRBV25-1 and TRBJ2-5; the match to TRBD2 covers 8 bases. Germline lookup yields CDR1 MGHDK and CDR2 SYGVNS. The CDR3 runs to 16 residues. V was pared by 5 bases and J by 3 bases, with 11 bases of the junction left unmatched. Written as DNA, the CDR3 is TGTGCCAGCAGTCTAGGCCATAGCGGGAATAAAGAGACCCAGTACTTC. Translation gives CASSLGHSGNKETQYF.

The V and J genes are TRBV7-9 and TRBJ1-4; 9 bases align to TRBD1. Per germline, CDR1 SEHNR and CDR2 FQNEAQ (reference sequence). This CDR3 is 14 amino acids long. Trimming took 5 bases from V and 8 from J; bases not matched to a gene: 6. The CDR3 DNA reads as TGTGCCAGCAGCCCACAGGGGGCTCGAGAAAAACTGTTTTTT. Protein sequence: CASSPQGAREKLFF.

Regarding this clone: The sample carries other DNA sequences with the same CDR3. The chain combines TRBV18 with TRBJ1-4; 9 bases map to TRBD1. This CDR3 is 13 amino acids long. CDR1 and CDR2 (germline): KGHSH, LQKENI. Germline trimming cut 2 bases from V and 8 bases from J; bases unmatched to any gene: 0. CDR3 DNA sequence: TGTGCCAGCTCACCAGGGACAGGGGAAAAACTGTTTTTT. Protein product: CASSPGTGEKLFF.

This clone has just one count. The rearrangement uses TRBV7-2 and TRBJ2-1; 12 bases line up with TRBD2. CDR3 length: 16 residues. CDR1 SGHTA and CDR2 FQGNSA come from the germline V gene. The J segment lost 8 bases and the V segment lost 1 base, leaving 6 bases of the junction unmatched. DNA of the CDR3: TGTGCCAGCAGCTTAGTGCGACTAGCGGGAGCGTATGAGCAGTTCTTC. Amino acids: CASSLVRLAGAYEQFF.

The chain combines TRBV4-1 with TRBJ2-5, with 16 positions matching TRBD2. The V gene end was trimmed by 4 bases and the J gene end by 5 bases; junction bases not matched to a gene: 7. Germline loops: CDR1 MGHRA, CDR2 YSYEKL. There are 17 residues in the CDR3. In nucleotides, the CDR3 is TGCGCCAGCAGCCTTGGGACTAGCGGGAGGGCCGAGGAGACCCAGTACTTC. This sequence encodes CASSLGTSGRAEETQYF.

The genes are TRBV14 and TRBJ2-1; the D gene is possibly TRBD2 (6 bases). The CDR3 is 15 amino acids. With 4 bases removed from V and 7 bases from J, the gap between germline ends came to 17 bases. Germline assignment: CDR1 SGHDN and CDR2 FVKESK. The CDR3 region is CASSPTPGLLNEQFF. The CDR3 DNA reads TGTGCCAGCAGCCCAACACCGGGACTTCTGAATGAGCAGTTCTTC.

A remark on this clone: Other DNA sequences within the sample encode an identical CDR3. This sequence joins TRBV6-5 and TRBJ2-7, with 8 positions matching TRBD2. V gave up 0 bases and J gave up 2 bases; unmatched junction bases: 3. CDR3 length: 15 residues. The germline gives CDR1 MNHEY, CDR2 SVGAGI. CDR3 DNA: TGTGCCAGCAGTTACTCCACTAGCGGCACCTACGAGCAGTACTTC. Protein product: CASSYSTSGTYEQYF.